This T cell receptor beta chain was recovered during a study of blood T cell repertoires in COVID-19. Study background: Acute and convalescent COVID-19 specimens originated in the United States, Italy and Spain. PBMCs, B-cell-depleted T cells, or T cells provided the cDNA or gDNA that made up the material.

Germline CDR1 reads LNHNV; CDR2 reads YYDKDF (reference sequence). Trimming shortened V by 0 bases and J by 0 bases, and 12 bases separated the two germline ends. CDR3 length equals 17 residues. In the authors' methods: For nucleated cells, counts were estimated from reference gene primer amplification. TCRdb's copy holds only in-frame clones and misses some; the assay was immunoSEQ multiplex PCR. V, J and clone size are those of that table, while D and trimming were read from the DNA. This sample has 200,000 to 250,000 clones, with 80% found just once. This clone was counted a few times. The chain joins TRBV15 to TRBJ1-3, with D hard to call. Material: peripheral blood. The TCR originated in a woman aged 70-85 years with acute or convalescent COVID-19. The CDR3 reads CATSRDLEVPSGNTIYF. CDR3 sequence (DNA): TGTGCCACCAGCAGAGATTTAGAGGTGCCCTCTGGAAACACCATATATTTT.